This record looks at one TCR beta chain sequence and its context. Its antigen is still unknown. V trimming: 4 bases; J trimming: 2 bases; junction bases outside the gene matches: 6. CDR1 and CDR2 from the germline V gene are SEHNR and FQNEAQ (reference sequence). This CDR3 spans 15 amino acids. Most PBMC samples had approximately 470 ng input DNA in six replicates. The method was immunoSEQ multiplex PCR; TCRdb's version includes in-frame clones alone and lacks a portion of them. The table has around 60,000 clones, around 85% seen once. This specimen belongs to a study of neoadjuvant anti-PD-1 for oral cavity cancer. Across the whole study: Non-progressing patients received a fourth nivolumab dose near day 43, then surgery on days 50-56. Study conclusions and caveats: TCR analyses covered only three patients per response group.

The sample in question was PBMCs, obtained before nivolumab (anti-PD-1) treatment. This rearrangement joins TRBV7-9 to TRBJ2-7, with 9 bases that match TRBD1. The sequence derives from a person aged 40-85 years with oral cavity squamous cell carcinoma. The CDR3 region has the DNA TGTGCCAGCAGCTCTCGACAGGGGGGACCCTACGAGCAGTACTTC. Its translation is CASSSRQGGPYEQYF.